This entry features one T cell receptor beta chain sequence. Its specificity is unknown. This specimen comes from a study of shared clonotypes between healthy human individuals. Source study methods: Filtering differed, since immunoSEQ gave only junction sequences and no quality scores. Sequencing used immunoSEQ multiplex PCR; TCRdb keeps in-frame clones, though not all of them. Clonal size and the V and J genes are those of that table, whereas D and trimming came from the DNA. The table shows 2 million to 2.5 million clones, with 85% to 95% occurring only once. Trimming cost V 4 bases and J 0 bases, with 10 bases left between them. Germline V gives CDR1 LGHNA, CDR2 YNFKEQ. The CDR3 is 14 amino acids. Study findings and constraints: Between a handful of donors, naive CD4 clonotypes were shared at a level of approximately 5%. Non-shared clonotypes displayed generation probabilities falling below those of clonotypes present in all four donors.

The sample taken for sequencing was naive CD4+ T cells from PBMCs. The subset denotes: CD45RA+ positively selected. This TCR was sampled from a man younger than 30 in good health. Some clones in this sample may be carry-over from other donors' samples. The chain employs TRBV4-2 and TRBJ2-7; D might be TRBD1 or TRBD2, each matching 6 bases. The CDR3 protein is CASSRGAPSYEQYF. CDR3 nucleotide sequence: TGTGCCAGCAGCCGGGGGGCCCCCTCCTACGAGCAGTACTTC.